Each of the 2 T cell receptor beta chains below was sequenced from the same sample in a study of neurological immune-mediated disorders. TCRdb reprocessed the 5' RACE reads via MiXCR and lists one record per CDR3 protein. The sample shows about 20,000 distinct CDR3 sequences, about 10% of them seen only once. The source material was PBMCs. These receptor sequences come from a woman in her sixties or seventies with HTLV-1-associated myelopathy (HAM/TSP).

As for this clonotype: Sequence at one end of the junction differs from germline and may be a read error. V and J are TRBV5-1 and TRBJ2-5, with D perhaps matching TRBD1 (6 bases). Germline assignment: CDR1 SGHRS and CDR2 YFSETQ. This CDR3 is 14 amino acids long. The CDR3 DNA reads TGTTCCAGCAGCCCTGGACAGCTAGAAGAGACCCAGTACTTC. It encodes CSSSPGQLEETQYF.

By share, this clonotype ranks as medium-sized. The V gene is TRBV5-1, the J gene TRBJ1-1, with no clear D. Germline V lookup: CDR1 SGHRS, CDR2 YFSETQ. Between the trimmed V and J ends, which lost 0 bases and 1 base, there was a span of 10 bases. This CDR3 spans 15 amino acids. CDR3 nucleotides: TGCGCCAGCAGCTTGGTCCCGGCCCAGAACACTGAAGCTTTCTTT. This translates into CASSLVPAQNTEAFF.